The T cell receptor beta chain under discussion was sequenced for a study of OX40 agonist ivuxolimab in advanced cancers. This table comes from immunoSEQ multiplex PCR, and its TCRdb copy is limited to in-frame clones, with some not included. Among about 76,000 clones listed, 85% were seen once. After removal of 4 bases from V and 3 bases from J, the junction contained 5 bases not matched to a gene. Germline CDR1 is SNHLY and CDR2 is FYNNEI. The CDR3 runs to 15 residues. This sequence was found in an adult with an advanced solid tumor such as melanoma, head and neck, liver or kidney cancer. The chain employs TRBV2 and TRBJ1-5, with 8 positions matching TRBD1. The sample was CD4+ or CD8+ T cells sorted from blood, taken in a trial of the OX40 agonist ivuxolimab. The CDR3 spells CASSVQGATNQPQHF. The CDR3 DNA follows: TGTGCCAGCAGTGTGCAGGGGGCGACCAATCAGCCCCAGCATTTT.